Each of the 20 T cell receptor beta chains below was sequenced from the same sample in a study of blood T cell repertoires in COVID-19 (dated by TCRdb to the early 2020s). Libraries were prepared through the immunoSEQ multiplex PCR assay. TCRdb retrieved this table from immuneACCESS and kept in-frame rearrangements only. Not all clones are present; in checked studies, unresolved V genes account for under half, and no reason is known for the remainder. In this sample the table shows approximately 400,000 clones, around 89% of which occur a single time. The top ten clonotypes cover 0.95% to 1.5% of the sample. Sequenced material: peripheral blood. These receptors came from a man aged 35-49 years with acute or convalescent COVID-19.

V is TRBV30 and J is TRBJ2-1; weak D call: TRBD1 (6 bases). V lost 0 bases and J 8 bases, leaving 20 bases between the germline ends. This CDR3 comprises 16 residues. The germline gives CDR1 GTSNPN, CDR2 SVGIG (reference sequence). The CDR3 is CAWSVEVTGIGDEQFF. CDR3 DNA sequence: TGTGCCTGGAGTGTTGAGGTAACAGGGATCGGCGATGAGCAGTTCTTC. Full variable domain (outside the CDR3, taken from reference TRBV30 and TRBJ2-1): SQTIHQWPATLVQPVGSPLSLECTVEGTSNPNLYWYRQAAGRGLQLLFYSVGIGQISSEVPQNLSASRPQDRQFILSSKKLLLSDSGFYLCAWSVEVTGIGDEQFFGPGTRLTVL.

The chain joins TRBV27 to TRBJ1-1, with TRBD1 as a possible D gene (5 bases). Per the germline V gene, CDR1 is MNHEY and CDR2 is SMNVEV (reference sequence). With 5 bases removed from V and 6 bases from J, the gap between germline ends came to 13 bases. The CDR3 length is 13 residues. CDR3 amino acids: CASSPNQGSEAFF. The CDR3 region has the DNA TGTGCCAGCAGTCCTAACCAGGGTTCTGAAGCTTTCTTT.

The chain links TRBV6-5 to TRBJ2-7; D possibly corresponds to TRBD1 (5 bases). The CDR3 is made up of 14 amino acids. Germline V gene sequence: CDR1 MNHEY, CDR2 SVGAGI. The germline V and J ends were trimmed by 5 bases and 3 bases, with 14 bases remaining between them. In nucleotides, the CDR3 is TGTGCCAGCAGTATGTTACAGGTTATCTACGAGCAGTACTTC. Translated, it gives CASSMLQVIYEQYF.

J is TRBJ1-2 and V is TRBV29-1; D is possibly TRBD1 (5 bases). This CDR3 is built from 13 residues. V was shortened by 5 bases and J by 8 bases, with 18 bases between the two germline ends. Looked up from germline, CDR1 is SQVTM and CDR2 is ANQGSEA. The CDR3 DNA follows: TGCAGCGTTTGGGGCAGCTGGGCTGGCGGCTACACCTTC. Encoded protein: CSVWGSWAGGYTF.

This clone came up once. The chain is built from TRBV30 and TRBJ2-7; no firm D call. This CDR3 has 11 amino acids. V lost 4 bases and J lost 3, with 7 bases in between. CDR1 and CDR2 from the germline V gene are GTSNPN and SVGIG (reference sequence). In nucleotides, the CDR3 is TGTGCCTGGAATTCTGTCTACGAGCAGTACTTC. This gives the protein CAWNSVYEQYF.

The V gene is TRBV28, the J gene TRBJ2-7, with 13 bases aligning to TRBD2. The germline gives CDR1 MDHEN, CDR2 SYDVKM. V trimming: 4 bases; J trimming: 3 bases; junction bases outside the gene matches: 3. The CDR3 has 15 residues. Here the CDR3 DNA reads TGTGCCAGCAGTTGGGGACTAGCGGGAATCTACGAGCAGTACTTC. Translated: CASSWGLAGIYEQYF.

This chain links TRBV6-6 with TRBJ2-7; TRBD2 agrees at 8 bases. This CDR3 has 15 amino acids. CDR1 and CDR2 from the germline V gene are MNHNY and SVGAGI (reference sequence). V lost 4 bases to trimming and J lost 0 bases; unmatched junction nucleotides: 5. The CDR3 nucleotides read TGTGCCAGCAGTTCCACTAGCGGTAGCTCCTACGAGCAGTACTTC. This codes for CASSSTSGSSYEQYF.

This clone was found a few times. The CDR3 loop is CASSLDQTKAFF. The CDR3 DNA reads TGTGCCAGCAGCTTAGATCAGACTAAAGCTTTCTTT. The V and J genes are TRBV7-2 and TRBJ1-1; D unresolved. Germline V gene sequence: CDR1 SGHTA, CDR2 FQGNSA. Trimming stripped 1 base from V and 9 bases from J, with 9 bases between. This CDR3 is built from 12 residues.

This rearrangement joins TRBV3-1 (or the pseudogene TRBV3-2) to TRBJ1-2; D perhaps matches TRBD1 (5 bases). Germline lookup yields CDR1 LGHDT and CDR2 YNNKEL (reference sequence). CDR3 length equals 14 residues. V was shortened by 3 bases and J by 3 bases, with 11 bases between the two germline ends. The chain's CDR3 is CASSHRTQDYGYTF. For the CDR3, the DNA is TGTGCCAGCAGCCACCGGACACAAGACTATGGCTACACCTTC.

The chain recombines TRBV19 with TRBJ1-5, with 7 bases identical to TRBD1. Germline V gene data show CDR1 as LNHDA and CDR2 as SQIVND (reference sequence). The V and J ends lost 4 bases and 5 bases, in that order; junction bases with no gene match: 8. The CDR3 sequence is 15 residues long. CDR3 amino acids: CASSTDRELDQPQHF. CDR3 bases: TGTGCCAGTAGTACCGACAGGGAGTTGGATCAGCCCCAGCATTTT.

The rearrangement links TRBV30 to TRBJ1-2; 9 bases agree with TRBD1. The germline CDR1 and CDR2 sequences are GTSNPN and SVGIG (reference sequence). The CDR3 runs to 12 residues. J gave up 8 bases and V 8 bases, and 9 bases lay outside the gene matches. The CDR3 spells CAADRGVGGYTF. The CDR3 DNA sequence: TGTGCCGCTGACAGGGGGGTTGGCGGCTACACCTTC.

This rearrangement joins TRBV6-5 to TRBJ2-7; 7 bases are shared with TRBD1. Germline V lookup: CDR1 MNHEY, CDR2 SVGAGI. The V segment lost 6 bases and the J segment 2 bases; nucleotides outside the gene matches: 7. This CDR3 region has 14 residues. DNA of the CDR3: TGTGCCAGCAGCCAGACAGGGCTACCCTACGAGCAGTACTTC. This gives the protein CASSQTGLPYEQYF.

This chain uses TRBV7-9 with TRBJ2-1, with 12 bases matching TRBD2. The V segment lost 6 bases and the J segment 6 bases; nucleotides outside the gene matches: 3. Germline CDR1 reads SEHNR; CDR2 reads FQNEAQ (reference sequence). This CDR3 is 14 amino acids long. Here the CDR3 reads CASSRLAGVNEQFF. The CDR3, as DNA: TGTGCCAGCAGTCGACTAGCGGGAGTCAATGAGCAGTTCTTC. The whole variable domain, filled in from reference TRBV7-9 and TRBJ2-1, reads DTGVSQNPRHKITKRGQNVTFRCDPISEHNRLYWYRQTLGQGPEFLTYFQNEAQLEKSRLLSDRFSAERPKGSFSTLEIQRTEQGDSAMYLCASSRLAGVNEQFFGPGTRLTVL.

The chain is built from TRBV28 and TRBJ2-4; D not resolved. CDR1 and CDR2 (germline): MDHEN, SYDVKM. The V end lost 2 bases, the J end lost 3 bases, and 23 bases lay between the germline ends. This CDR3 contains 19 residues. Here the CDR3 reads CASSLRLDIPRFDKNIQYF. The CDR3 coding sequence is TGTGCCAGCAGTTTACGCCTTGACATACCACGCTTTGACAAAAACATTCAGTACTTC.

The V call is TRBV9, the J call TRBJ1-1, with D perhaps TRBD1 (6 bases). This CDR3 is built from 15 residues. Germline-derived CDR1 and CDR2 are SGDLS and YYNGEE. Trimming stripped 4 bases from V and 4 bases from J, with 17 bases between. CDR3 residues: CASSPSRGFRTEAFF. The DNA of the CDR3 is TGTGCCAGCAGCCCCTCCAGGGGTTTTCGCACTGAAGCTTTCTTT.

This clone turned up a few times. The chain joins TRBV18 to TRBJ1-2; 10 bases align to TRBD1. The trim removed 2 bases at V and 5 bases at J, leaving 14 bases unmatched. Germline assignment: CDR1 KGHSH and CDR2 LQKENI. CDR3 length: 18 residues. The CDR3 DNA reads TGTGCCAGCTCACCAAACTTACAGAGGGACAGGGGAATGTATGGCTACACCTTC. It encodes CASSPNLQRDRGMYGYTF.

The V gene is TRBV11-2, the J gene TRBJ1-1; D unresolved. Germline CDR1 SGHAT, CDR2 FQNNGV. The ends were cut back, 0 bases at V and 10 bases at J, with 15 bases in the middle. The CDR3 has 14 residues. The DNA for the CDR3 is TGTGCCAGCAGCTTAGAGAGCGGCCCCGTGGCAGCTTTCTTT. Protein sequence: CASSLESGPVAAFF.

J is TRBJ1-5 and V is TRBV6-5; D ambiguous. Per the germline V gene, CDR1 is MNHEY and CDR2 is SVGAGI. The V end was cut by 2 bases, the J end by 7 bases, with 9 bases between. There are 13 residues in the CDR3. CDR3: CASSYRGGQPQHF. DNA for the CDR3: TGTGCCAGCAGTTACCGGGGTGGGCAGCCCCAGCATTTT.

V gene TRBV10-1 combines with J gene TRBJ2-1, with 12 nucleotides matching TRBD2. Germline V gene data show CDR1 as WNHNN and CDR2 as SYGVQD (reference sequence). V shed 2 bases and J 7 bases; nucleotides not matched to a gene: 6. The CDR3 covers 16 residues. The CDR3 sequence is CASSEASGRALNEQFF. The CDR3 nucleotides are TGCGCCAGCAGTGAGGCTAGCGGGAGGGCGTTGAATGAGCAGTTCTTC.

The V call is TRBV27, the J call TRBJ1-3; D is uncertain. The length of the CDR3 is 13 residues. Germline V gene sequence: CDR1 MNHEY, CDR2 SMNVEV (reference sequence). V lost 8 bases to trimming and J lost 1 base, with 9 bases between them. The CDR3 DNA reads TGTGCCAGCTTCACCGGGTCTGGAAACACCATATATTTT. Its protein product is CASFTGSGNTIYF.